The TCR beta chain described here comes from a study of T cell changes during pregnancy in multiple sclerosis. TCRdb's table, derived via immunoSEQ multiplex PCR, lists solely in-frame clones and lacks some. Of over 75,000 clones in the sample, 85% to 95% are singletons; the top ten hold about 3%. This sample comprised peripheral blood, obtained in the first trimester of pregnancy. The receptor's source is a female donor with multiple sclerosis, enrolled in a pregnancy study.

CDR3 loop: CASSQDAADALNYGYTF. In DNA, the CDR3 is TGTGCCAGCAGCCAAGACGCGGCAGACGCGTTGAACTATGGCTACACCTTC. J is TRBJ1-2 and V is TRBV14; D call uncertain. The V end lost 0 bases, the J end lost 2 bases, and 16 bases lay between the germline ends. The CDR3 has 17 residues. Germline V CDR1 and CDR2: SGHDN, FVKESK.